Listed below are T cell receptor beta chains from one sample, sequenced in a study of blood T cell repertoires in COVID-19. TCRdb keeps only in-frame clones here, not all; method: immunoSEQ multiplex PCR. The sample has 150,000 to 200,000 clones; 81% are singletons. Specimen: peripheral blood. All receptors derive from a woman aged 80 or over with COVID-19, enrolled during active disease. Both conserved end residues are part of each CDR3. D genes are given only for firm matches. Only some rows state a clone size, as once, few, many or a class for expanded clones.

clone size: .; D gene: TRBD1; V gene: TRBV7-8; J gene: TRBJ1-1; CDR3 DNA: TGTGCCAGCAGCAGTGGACAGGGGGCTAGCACTGAAGCTTTCTTT; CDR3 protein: CASSSGQGASTEAFF
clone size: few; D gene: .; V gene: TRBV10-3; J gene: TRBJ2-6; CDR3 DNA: TGTGCCAGCCACAGGGATTCCCCCGGGGCCAACGTCCTGACTTTC; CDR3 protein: CASHRDSPGANVLTF
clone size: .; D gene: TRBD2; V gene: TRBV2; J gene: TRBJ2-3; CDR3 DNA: TGTGCCAGCAGGAAATCAGCGGGAGGATACACAGATACGCAGTATTTT; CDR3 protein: CASRKSAGGYTDTQYF
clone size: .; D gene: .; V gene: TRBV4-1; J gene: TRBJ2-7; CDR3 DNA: TGCGCCAGCAGCCAACAAGCGCTTCCCGCGTACGAGCAGTACTTC; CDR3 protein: CASSQQALPAYEQYF
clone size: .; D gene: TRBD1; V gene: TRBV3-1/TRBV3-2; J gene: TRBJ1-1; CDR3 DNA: TGTGCCAGCAGCCAAGGTCTCAGGGGGACCACTGAAGCTTTCTTT; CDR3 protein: CASSQGLRGTTEAFF
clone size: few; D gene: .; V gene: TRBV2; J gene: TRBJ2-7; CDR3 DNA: TGTGCCAGCAGTGCCCTCCGGCAGGCCTACTACGAGCAGTACTTC; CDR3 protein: CASSALRQAYYEQYF
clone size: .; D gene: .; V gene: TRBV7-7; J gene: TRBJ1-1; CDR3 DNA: TGTGCCAGCAGCTTAAACCAGGGCACTGAAGCTTTCTTT; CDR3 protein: CASSLNQGTEAFF
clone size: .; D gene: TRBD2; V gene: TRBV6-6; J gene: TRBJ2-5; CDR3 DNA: TGTGCCAGCAGTTACGGAGCTAGCGGGACTTTGGAGACCCAGTACTTC; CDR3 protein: CASSYGASGTLETQYF
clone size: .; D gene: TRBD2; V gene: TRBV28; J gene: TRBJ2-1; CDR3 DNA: TGTGCCAGCAGGGTCGGGGGGGTAGGCAATGAGCAGTTCTTC; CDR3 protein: CASRVGGVGNEQFF
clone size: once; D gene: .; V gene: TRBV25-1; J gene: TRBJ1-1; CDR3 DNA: TGTGCCAGCAGTGAATACAGTGAAGCTTTCTTT; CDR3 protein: CASSEYSEAFF
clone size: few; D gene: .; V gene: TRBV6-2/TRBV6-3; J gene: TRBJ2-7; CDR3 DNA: TGTGCCAGCAGTCTAAGATCATACGAGCAGTACTTC; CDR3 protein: CASSLRSYEQYF
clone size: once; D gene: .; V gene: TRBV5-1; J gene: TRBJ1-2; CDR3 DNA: TGCGCCAGCAGCCCCGGTGGGAGGAGGAGCGGCTACACCTTC; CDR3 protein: CASSPGGRRSGYTF
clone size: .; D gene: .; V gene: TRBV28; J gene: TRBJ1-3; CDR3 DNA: TGTGCCAGCAGCTGGGGGGGCGGTACTTTAATCGACTCTGGAAACACCATATATTTT; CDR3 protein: CASSWGGGTLIDSGNTIYF
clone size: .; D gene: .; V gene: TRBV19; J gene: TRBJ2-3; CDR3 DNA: TGTGCCAGTAGTATCGATGCGGGAAGCACAGATACGCAGTATTTT; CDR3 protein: CASSIDAGSTDTQYF
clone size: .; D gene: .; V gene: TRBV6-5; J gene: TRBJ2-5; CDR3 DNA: TGTGCCAGCAGCCCCGACCGGGGGAGGGAGACCCAGTACTTC; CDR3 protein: CASSPDRGRETQYF
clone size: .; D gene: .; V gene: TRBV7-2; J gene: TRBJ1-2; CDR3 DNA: TGTGCCAGCAGCTTAGGTCCCGGGTATGGGGGCGACGACTACACCTTC; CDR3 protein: CASSLGPGYGGDDYTF